These 17 T cell receptor beta chains were all obtained from the same sample, sequenced in a study of cytomegalovirus exposure and HLA in healthy donors. PCR amplification relied on 60 Vbeta primers (plus 13 Jbeta primers). TCRdb keeps only in-frame clones here, not all; method: immunoSEQ multiplex PCR. In the table there are some 200,000 clones, 75% to 85% of which are singletons. The sample comprised PBMCs. The receptors originated from a woman aged 35 to 49 in good health and CMV-seronegative.

This sequence joins TRBV4-2 and TRBJ2-3; the D is unclear. The CDR3 has 17 amino acids. Trimming took off 0 bases at V and 6 bases at J, with 19 bases between the two ends. Germline V lookup: CDR1 LGHNA, CDR2 YNFKEQ. The CDR3 is CASSQDGPASISDTQYF. CDR3 bases: TGTGCCAGCAGCCAAGATGGGCCCGCCTCTATCTCTGATACGCAGTATTTT.

This clone appeared once. The rearrangement links TRBV4-2 to TRBJ2-1; D perhaps matches TRBD2 (6 bases). Germline loops: CDR1 LGHNA, CDR2 YNFKEQ. This CDR3 has 15 residues. Trimming cost V 4 bases and J 5 bases, with 15 bases left between them. CDR3 amino acids: CASSPRVADHNEQFF. The CDR3 DNA follows: TGTGCCAGCAGCCCGCGGGTAGCGGACCACAATGAGCAGTTCTTC.

This clone was detected only once. This chain joins TRBV18 and TRBJ1-2, with 8 bases aligning to TRBD1. Germline V gene data show CDR1 as KGHSH and CDR2 as LQKENI. The CDR3 extends over 15 amino acids. With 2 bases clipped from V and 3 bases from J, the junction kept 5 bases outside the gene matches. CDR3 DNA: TGTGCCAGCTCACCAGGGGGACAGGTCGACTATGGCTACACCTTC. Amino acid sequence: CASSPGGQVDYGYTF.

The sample holds one count of this clone. The chain employs TRBV6-5 and TRBJ1-5; no reliable D call. Germline lookup yields CDR1 MNHEY and CDR2 SVGAGI. V dropped 7 bases and J dropped 0 bases, with 13 bases sitting between them. The CDR3 runs to 15 residues. CDR3 sequence (DNA): TGTGCCAGCAATCCAATGTACAGTAGCAATCAGCCCCAGCATTTT. Translating gives CASNPMYSSNQPQHF.

The J gene is TRBJ2-2, the V gene TRBV5-1; 7 nucleotides match TRBD1. V trimming: 0 bases; J trimming: 4 bases; junction bases outside the gene matches: 6. The CDR3 covers 16 residues. The germline V gene has CDR1 SGHRS and CDR2 YFSETQ. CDR3 in amino acids: CASSLAVTGPTGELFF. The DNA for the CDR3 is TGCGCCAGCAGCTTGGCCGTGACAGGGCCCACCGGGGAGCTGTTTTTT.

The chain joins TRBV29-1 to TRBJ2-7, with 10 bases fitting TRBD2. Germline V gives CDR1 SQVTM, CDR2 ANQGSEA. J lost 2 bases, V lost 6 bases, and 10 bases had no gene match. The CDR3 runs 15 residues. The CDR3 sequence: CSVQPTAGGAYEQYF. CDR3 nucleotide sequence: TGCAGCGTCCAGCCGACAGCGGGAGGGGCCTACGAGCAGTACTTC.

The chain recombines TRBV27 with TRBJ2-1; 8 bases align to TRBD2. J gave up 4 bases and V 10 bases, and 9 bases lay outside the gene matches. The CDR3 is 14 amino acids. Per the germline V gene, CDR1 is MNHEY and CDR2 is SMNVEV (reference sequence). CDR3 region: CATLTGGTYNEQFF. The DNA for the CDR3 is TGTGCCACTCTGACGGGAGGGACTTACAATGAGCAGTTCTTC.

As for this clone: The junction departs from the called germline gene at one end, perhaps through a read error. Other nucleotide sequences in the sample specify the same CDR3. This rearrangement joins TRBV6-5 to TRBJ1-4; no definite D call. Per germline, CDR1 MNHEY and CDR2 SVGAGI. This CDR3 spans 15 amino acids. CDR3 loop: CASTPGGPPREKLFF. In DNA, the CDR3 is TGCGCCAGCACCCCGGGAGGACCGCCGCGGGAAAAACTGTTTTTT.

The chain uses TRBV6-6 and TRBJ1-2; maybe TRBD1 (5 bases). The CDR3 is 14 amino acids. Per the germline V gene, CDR1 is MNHNY and CDR2 is SVGAGI (reference sequence). Trimming removed 6 bases at V and 4 bases at J, with 15 bases between. CDR3 bases: TGTGCCAGCAGCCCGCAGGGATTAAGCTATGGCTACACCTTC. The encoded protein is CASSPQGLSYGYTF.

The chain employs TRBV10-2 and TRBJ2-7, with 7 positions matching TRBD1. Germline V lookup: CDR1 WSHSY, CDR2 SAAADI. There are 15 residues in the CDR3. Trimming removed 4 bases from V and 5 bases from J; junction bases left unmatched: 11. The CDR3 here is CASSGRTGDRNEQYF. The CDR3 DNA reads TGCGCCAGCAGTGGAAGAACAGGGGATCGGAACGAGCAGTACTTC.

The V gene is TRBV11-2, the J gene TRBJ2-1; 12 positions match TRBD1. The V segment lost 5 bases and the J segment 7 bases; nucleotides outside the gene matches: 6. This CDR3 is built from 15 residues. The germline gives CDR1 SGHAT, CDR2 FQNNGV. The CDR3 DNA follows: TGTGCCAGCAGCCCGGGACAGGGGGCTTGGAATGAGCAGTTCTTC. Its protein is CASSPGQGAWNEQFF.

The chain couples TRBV10-3 to TRBJ1-2; 7 bases align to TRBD1. This CDR3 comprises 16 residues. Losses at the gene ends were 3 bases for V and 6 bases for J; bases not matched to a gene: 13. Looked up from germline, CDR1 is ENHRY and CDR2 is SYGVKD. CDR3 nucleotide sequence: TGTGCCATCAGTGAAGAAGGGGGCGCAACCGGTGATGGCTACACCTTC. Encoded protein: CAISEEGGATGDGYTF.

This chain joins TRBV7-9 and TRBJ1-4; no definite D call. The V gene's germline CDR1 is SEHNR and CDR2 FQNEAQ (reference sequence). This CDR3 contains 16 residues. V was clipped by 4 bases and J by 4 bases, with 16 bases between them. CDR3 sequence: CASSSTPYSINEKLFF. The DNA for the CDR3 is TGTGCCAGCAGCTCCACTCCTTACTCAATTAATGAAAAACTGTTTTTT.

The chain is built from TRBV5-4 and TRBJ2-4; D perhaps matches TRBD2 (6 bases). Trimming pared 0 bases from V and 2 bases from J, leaving 9 bases between. The germline V gene encodes CDR1 SGHNT and CDR2 YYREEE (reference sequence). This CDR3 contains 15 residues. The CDR3 loop reads CASSLGGTSKNIQYF. CDR3 DNA: TGTGCCAGCAGCTTGGGAGGGACTTCCAAAAACATTCAGTACTTC.

This clone was counted a single time. A junction boundary mismatches the germline segment, possibly from a read error. J is TRBJ1-5 and V is TRBV7-2; D is uncertain. CDR1 and CDR2 from the germline V gene are SGHTA and FQGNSA. This CDR3 is 15 amino acids long. The CDR3 nucleotides are TGTGTCAGCAGCACGCGAGGTTTTGGCAATCAGCCCCAGCATTTT. Its protein is CVSSTRGFGNQPQHF. The whole variable domain, filled in from reference TRBV7-2 and TRBJ1-5, reads GAGVSQSPSNKVTEKGKDVELRCDPISGHTALYWYRQSLGQGLEFLIYFQGNSAPDKSGLPSDRFSAERTGGSVSTLTIQRTQQEDSAVYLCVSSTRGFGNQPQHFGDGTRLSIL.

This clone showed up just a few times. The chain is built from TRBV5-6 and TRBJ2-2; 7 bases line up with TRBD1. Unmatched junction bases numbered 3, after V lost 0 bases and J lost 1 base. Per germline, CDR1 SGHDT and CDR2 YYEEEE. The CDR3 contains 16 residues. CDR3 sequence: CASSLDRTGNTGELFF. The DNA of the CDR3 is TGTGCCAGCAGCTTGGACAGGACAGGGAACACCGGGGAGCTGTTTTTT.

The chain links TRBV19 to TRBJ2-7; 8 nucleotides agree with TRBD2. Germline CDR1 LNHDA, CDR2 SQIVND (reference sequence). The junction had 10 bases not matched to a gene; V was cut back by 10 bases and J by 5 bases. This CDR3 is 13 amino acids long. The CDR3 loop is CATSGGRPNEQYF. In DNA, the CDR3 is TGTGCCACCTCCGGCGGGAGGCCCAACGAGCAGTACTTC.